This T cell receptor (beta chain) was recorded in a study of cytomegalovirus exposure and HLA in healthy donors. Overall study findings and caveats: The study put some 160 TCR beta chains on its list as cytomegalovirus-associated. Some V segments (TRBV6-2 and TRBV6-3 among them) were excluded as indistinguishable. Previously analyzed data showed that most TCR beta V segments were productive at a frequency of about 87% or about 30%.

Concerning this clone: What it recognizes is unknown.

V was trimmed by 3 bases and J by 5 bases, leaving 8 bases between them. Germline V gene data show CDR1 as LGHNT and CDR2 as FRNRAP. The CDR3 consists of 13 residues. A multiplex PCR was run with 60 Vbeta primers and 13 Jbeta primers. Profiled with immunoSEQ multiplex PCR; TCRdb holds only in-frame clones, not every one. The sample lists under 130,000 clones, approximately 80% seen once, with roughly 5% in the top ten. The rearrangement uses TRBV12-5 and TRBJ2-1; TRBD2 is a possible D gene (5 bases). Sequenced sample: PBMCs. This sequence was found in a male donor in good health and CMV-seronegative. CDR3 sequence: CASGLFGNNEQFF. The CDR3 DNA reads as TGTGCTAGTGGTTTATTCGGGAACAATGAGCAGTTCTTC.